The clone carrying this TCR beta chain was found once. The target antigen is unknown. RNA transcripts served as the template for amplifying TCR beta CDR3 regions. The TCR CDR3 first-round RT-PCR relied on the HTBI primer set. TCRdb itself ran the multiplex PCR reads through MiXCR, one entry per CDR3 protein. Of approximately 640,000 distinct CDR3 sequences listed, about 45% are singletons. Diagnostic assessment was based on clinical symptoms, serum thyroxine and TRAb, thyroid ultrasound and orbital computed tomography. The data originate from a study of T cells in Graves' hyperthyroidism and ophthalmopathy. Whole-study findings and limits: Ophthalmopathy was identified by the model a median around 5.9 months ahead of onset. Stable hyperthyroidism and ophthalmopathy were separated using 13 V-J signatures.

The CDR3 runs to 16 residues. V dropped 3 bases and J dropped 5; count of bases not matched to a gene: 8. From germline, CDR1 is SGHNT and CDR2 YYREEE (reference sequence). V gene TRBV5-4 combines with J gene TRBJ2-2, with 9 nucleotides matching TRBD1. The sample comprised peripheral blood or thyroid tissue (not recorded which). This receptor was identified in an adult man with Graves' disease, either hyperthyroidism or ophthalmopathy (not recorded which). The CDR3 reads CASSWGDRVGTGELFF. As DNA, the CDR3 is TGTGCCAGCAGCTGGGGGGACAGGGTCGGGACCGGGGAGCTGTTTTTT.